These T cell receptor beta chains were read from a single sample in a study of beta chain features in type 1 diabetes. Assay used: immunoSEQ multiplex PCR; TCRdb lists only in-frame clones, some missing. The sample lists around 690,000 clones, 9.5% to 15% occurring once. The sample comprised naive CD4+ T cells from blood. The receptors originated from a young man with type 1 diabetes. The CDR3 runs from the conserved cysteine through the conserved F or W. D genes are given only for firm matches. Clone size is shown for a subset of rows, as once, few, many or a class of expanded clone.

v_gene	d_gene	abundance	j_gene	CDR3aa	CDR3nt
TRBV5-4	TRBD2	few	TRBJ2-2	CASSPGTRLDYTGELFF	TGTGCCAGCAGCCCCGGGACTAGGTTGGACTACACCGGGGAGCTGTTTTTT
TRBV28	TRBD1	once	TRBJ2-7	CASSQIRTGVRYEQYF	TGTGCCAGCAGTCAAATTCGGACAGGGGTACGCTACGAGCAGTACTTC
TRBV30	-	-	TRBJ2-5	CAWSVRGTRETQYF	TGTGCCTGGAGTGTACGAGGGACAAGAGAGACCCAGTACTTC
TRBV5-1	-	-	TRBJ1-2	CASSLVTGNENGYTF	TGCGCCAGCAGCTTGGTTACGGGGAATGAGAATGGCTACACCTTC
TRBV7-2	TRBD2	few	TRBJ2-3	CASSSREARDTQYF	TGTGCCAGCAGCTCCCGGGAGGCCCGAGATACGCAGTATTTT
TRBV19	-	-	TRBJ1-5	CASSSEIRYQPQHF	TGTGCCAGTAGTTCGGAGATCCGGTATCAGCCCCAGCATTTT
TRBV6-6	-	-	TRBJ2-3	CASSAGTSTDTQYF	TGTGCCAGCAGTGCCGGGACTAGCACAGATACGCAGTATTTT
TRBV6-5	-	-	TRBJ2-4	CASKLENIQYF	TGTGCCAGCAAACTAGAAAACATTCAGTACTTC
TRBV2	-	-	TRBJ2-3	CASSEADSGSTDTQYF	TGTGCCAGCAGTGAAGCCGACAGTGGGAGCACAGATACGCAGTATTTT
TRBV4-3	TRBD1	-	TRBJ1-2	CASSQGTGVNYGYTF	TGCGCCAGCAGCCAAGGGACAGGCGTTAACTATGGCTACACCTTC
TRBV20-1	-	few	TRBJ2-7	CSARNLYEQYF	TGCAGTGCTAGAAACCTTTACGAGCAGTACTTC
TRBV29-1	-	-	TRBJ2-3	CSVEGGHDTQYF	TGCAGCGTTGAAGGGGGACATGATACGCAGTATTTT
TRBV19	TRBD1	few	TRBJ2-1	CASSVTGYEQFF	TGTGCCAGTAGTGTGACAGGGTATGAGCAGTTCTTC
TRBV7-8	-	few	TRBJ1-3	CASSLTGSGNTIYF	TGTGCCAGCAGCTTGACGGGCTCTGGAAACACCATATATTTT
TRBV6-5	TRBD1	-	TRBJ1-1	CASSRTGPMNTEAFF	TGTGCCAGCAGCCGGACAGGACCTATGAACACTGAAGCTTTCTTT
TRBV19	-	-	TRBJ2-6	CASSVAGRLNSGANVLTF	TGTGCCAGTAGTGTTGCGGGACGGCTGAACTCTGGGGCCAACGTCCTGACTTTC